Listed below are T cell receptor beta chains from one sample, sequenced in a study of blood T cell repertoires in COVID-19. Sequencing was performed with immunoSEQ multiplex PCR; in TCRdb, only in-frame clones are kept and a portion is missing. The table lists 250,000 to 350,000 clones, approximately 83% of them singletons. The sequencing input was PBMCs or T cells enriched from blood (not recorded which). Receptor source: a woman in her twenties or thirties who had recovered from COVID-19. Each CDR3 is given with its conserved first and last residue. Each record gives: J gene, clone size, D gene, V gene, CDR3 DNA, CDR3 protein. D genes are given only for firm matches. Clone size appears in some rows only: once, few, many, or a class for an expanded clone.

J: TRBJ1-1
size: NA
D: NA
V: TRBV28
DNA: TGTGCCAGCAGTTGGACAGAGAACACTGAAGCTTTCTTT
CDR3: CASSWTENTEAFF

J: TRBJ2-1
size: once
D: TRBD2
V: TRBV10-2
DNA: TGCGCCAGCAGTGACGGGACTACCCTTTCCGATGAGCAGTTCTTC
CDR3: CASSDGTTLSDEQFF

J: TRBJ2-2
size: NA
D: NA
V: TRBV7-3
DNA: TGTGCCAGCAGCGGGGCGTCCGGGGAGCTGTTTTTT
CDR3: CASSGASGELFF

J: TRBJ2-3
size: once
D: TRBD2
V: TRBV18
DNA: TGTGCCAGCTCAATAGCGGGGATCACAGATACGCAGTATTTT
CDR3: CASSIAGITDTQYF

J: TRBJ1-2
size: NA
D: TRBD1
V: TRBV7-9
DNA: TGTGCCAGCAGCTTACTCGGGGGCAGGGGGGATGGCTACACCTTC
CDR3: CASSLLGGRGDGYTF

J: TRBJ2-1
size: once
D: TRBD2
V: TRBV7-9
DNA: TGTGCCACCGACACCGGGACTAGCGGGCCGTTCTCCTACAATGAGCAGTTCTTC
CDR3: CATDTGTSGPFSYNEQFF

J: TRBJ2-1
size: NA
D: TRBD1
V: TRBV5-5
DNA: TGTGCCAGCAGCTTGTGGGACAGGCTCTACAATGAGCAGTTCTTC
CDR3: CASSLWDRLYNEQFF

J: TRBJ1-4
size: NA
D: TRBD1
V: TRBV7-8
DNA: TGTGCCAGCAGCTTAGGGACAGGGGGCATAGATGAAAAACTGTTTTTT
CDR3: CASSLGTGGIDEKLFF

J: TRBJ2-3
size: NA
D: TRBD2
V: TRBV10-3
DNA: TGTGCCATCAGCGCGGGGACTAGCGGGAGGGGGGGAGATACGCAGTATTTT
CDR3: CAISAGTSGRGGDTQYF

J: TRBJ2-2
size: NA
D: NA
V: TRBV10-3
DNA: TGTGCCATCATGTCAGGGGACACCGGGGAGCTGTTTTTT
CDR3: CAIMSGDTGELFF

J: TRBJ1-5
size: once
D: NA
V: TRBV27
DNA: TGTGCCAGCAGTTTAATACAGGGAAATCAGCCCCAGCATTTT
CDR3: CASSLIQGNQPQHF

J: TRBJ1-2
size: NA
D: NA
V: TRBV9
DNA: TGTGCCAGCAGCCCGAGGTCGCAGGGCTTAAACTATGGCTACACCTTC
CDR3: CASSPRSQGLNYGYTF

J: TRBJ2-7
size: NA
D: TRBD1
V: TRBV7-9
DNA: TGTGCCAGCAGCTTAATGACAGGGTCATACGAGCAGTACTTC
CDR3: CASSLMTGSYEQYF

J: TRBJ1-1
size: NA
D: NA
V: TRBV3-1/TRBV3-2
DNA: TGTGCCAGCAGCCCGGGAGAGTGGGTGGCTGAAGCTTTCTTT
CDR3: CASSPGEWVAEAFF

J: TRBJ2-2
size: NA
D: NA
V: TRBV30
DNA: TGTGCCTGGAGTGTCGGGGGTTATCACACCGGGGAGCTGTTTTTT
CDR3: CAWSVGGYHTGELFF

J: TRBJ2-7
size: NA
D: NA
V: TRBV19
DNA: TGTGCCAGTAGTATTACAGGGCGCTACGAGCAGTACTTC
CDR3: CASSITGRYEQYF

J: TRBJ2-1
size: NA
D: NA
V: TRBV4-2
DNA: TGTGCCAGCAGCCAAGATTACGCGGGCTCCTACAATGAGCAGTTCTTC
CDR3: CASSQDYAGSYNEQFF

J: TRBJ1-3
size: NA
D: NA
V: TRBV7-9
DNA: TGTGCCAGCAGCCTTAGTGGGGGCGTCTCTGGAAACACCATATATTTT
CDR3: CASSLSGGVSGNTIYF

J: TRBJ2-3
size: few
D: TRBD1
V: TRBV6-4
DNA: TGTGCCAGCAGTGACTCGGGACCCGGGCAGGGGGCAGATACGCAGTATTTT
CDR3: CASSDSGPGQGADTQYF

J: TRBJ2-7
size: NA
D: NA
V: TRBV6-1
DNA: TGTGCCAGCAGTCCAACAGCCTACGAGCAGTACTTC
CDR3: CASSPTAYEQYF

J: TRBJ1-5
size: once
D: NA
V: TRBV5-1
DNA: TGCGCCAGCAGCTTAGGGGTAGGGAAGGGCAATCAGCCCCAGCATTTT
CDR3: CASSLGVGKGNQPQHF

J: TRBJ1-1
size: NA
D: NA
V: TRBV28
DNA: TGTGCCAGCAGTTTACAGGGTCTGGGCACTGAAGCTTTCTTT
CDR3: CASSLQGLGTEAFF

J: TRBJ2-7
size: NA
D: TRBD1
V: TRBV25-1
DNA: TGTGCCAGCAGTGAAGGGACAGGGGGTGGGGAGCAGTACTTC
CDR3: CASSEGTGGGEQYF

J: TRBJ2-5
size: NA
D: NA
V: TRBV6-5
DNA: TGTGCCAGCAGTTACTCAGGGGAAGAGACCCAGTACTTC
CDR3: CASSYSGEETQYF

J: TRBJ1-1
size: NA
D: NA
V: TRBV5-1
DNA: TGCGCCAGCAGCTTTGGACAGACCATGAACACTGAAGCTTTCTTT
CDR3: CASSFGQTMNTEAFF

J: TRBJ2-5
size: NA
D: TRBD2
V: TRBV5-1
DNA: TGCGCCAGCAGCCAGACCGCTAGCGGGGGGGCCTCTACCCAGTACTTC
CDR3: CASSQTASGGASTQYF

J: TRBJ2-1
size: NA
D: TRBD2
V: TRBV19
DNA: TGTGCCAGTATGACTAGCGGTGTATCCTACAATGAGCAGTTCTTC
CDR3: CASMTSGVSYNEQFF

J: TRBJ2-2
size: NA
D: NA
V: TRBV15
DNA: TGTGCCACCTTGAGGGCCGGGGAGCTGTTTTTT
CDR3: CATLRAGELFF

J: TRBJ1-1
size: NA
D: NA
V: TRBV7-2
DNA: TGTGCCAGCAGCCCACGGGGGCCGGGGGGCACTGAAGCTTTCTTT
CDR3: CASSPRGPGGTEAFF

J: TRBJ2-7
size: NA
D: TRBD2
V: TRBV7-6
DNA: TGTGCCAGCAGCCCAGGGGCCCAGCGGGGGGCCTACGAGCAGTACTTC
CDR3: CASSPGAQRGAYEQYF

J: TRBJ1-4
size: NA
D: NA
V: TRBV25-1
DNA: TGTGCCAGTGGAAATGCGGCTAATGAAAAACTGTTTTTT
CDR3: CASGNAANEKLFF

J: TRBJ1-2
size: few
D: NA
V: TRBV18
DNA: TGTGCCAGCTCCAGGCGGGGGGACTATGGCTACACCTTC
CDR3: CASSRRGDYGYTF

J: TRBJ1-3
size: NA
D: TRBD1
V: TRBV13
DNA: TGTGCCAGCAGCTCCGGCCCGGGACAGTATGGAAACACCATATATTTT
CDR3: CASSSGPGQYGNTIYF

J: TRBJ2-1
size: once
D: NA
V: TRBV11-3
DNA: TGTGCCAGCAGCCAGTCCGTGGGCAGTTACAATGAGCAGTTCTTC
CDR3: CASSQSVGSYNEQFF

J: TRBJ2-1
size: NA
D: NA
V: TRBV9
DNA: TGTGCCAGCAGCGTCGCTAGGTTCTCCTACAATGAGCAGTTCTTC
CDR3: CASSVARFSYNEQFF

J: TRBJ2-3
size: NA
D: NA
V: TRBV5-4
DNA: TGTGCCAGCAGCTCCCGTGGGGGCGTTCCCACAGATACGCAGTATTTT
CDR3: CASSSRGGVPTDTQYF

J: TRBJ2-3
size: NA
D: TRBD1
V: TRBV10-3
DNA: TGTGCCATCAGTCCAGGGGGTCTGGCAGATACGCAGTATTTT
CDR3: CAISPGGLADTQYF

J: TRBJ1-1
size: NA
D: NA
V: TRBV9
DNA: TGTGCCAGCAGCGTATCTAGCGTGGACACTGAAGCTTTCTTT
CDR3: CASSVSSVDTEAFF

J: TRBJ2-7
size: NA
D: TRBD2
V: TRBV6-5
DNA: TGTGCCAGCAAACTAGCGGGAGGGGTCTACGAGCAGTACTTC
CDR3: CASKLAGGVYEQYF

J: TRBJ2-1
size: NA
D: TRBD2
V: TRBV27
DNA: TGTGCCAGCAGTTTAAAAGGGACTAGCGGGGGGGCAGTACATGAGCAGTTCTTC
CDR3: CASSLKGTSGGAVHEQFF

J: TRBJ2-1
size: NA
D: NA
V: TRBV6-5
DNA: TGTGCCAGCAGCCTTCGACAACTAGGGAATGAGCAGTTCTTC
CDR3: CASSLRQLGNEQFF

J: TRBJ2-6
size: NA
D: NA
V: TRBV2
DNA: TGTGGGAGCTCTGGGGCCAACGTCCTGACTTTC
CDR3: CGSSGANVLTF

J: TRBJ2-3
size: once
D: NA
V: TRBV5-4
DNA: TGTGCCAGCAGCCGTCACAGGGCTAGTTTCACAGATACGCAGTATTTT
CDR3: CASSRHRASFTDTQYF

J: TRBJ1-5
size: NA
D: NA
V: TRBV6-6
DNA: TGTGCCAGCAGTTATCGACAGGTATCGGGACAGCCCCAGCATTTT
CDR3: CASSYRQVSGQPQHF

J: TRBJ2-1
size: NA
D: TRBD2
V: TRBV9
DNA: TGTGCCAGCAGCGTAGAGGCTAGCGGGGAGCAGTTCTTC
CDR3: CASSVEASGEQFF

J: TRBJ1-1
size: NA
D: NA
V: TRBV30
DNA: TGTGCCTGGACTAGGGGCAGGGCCGCTGAAGCTTTCTTT
CDR3: CAWTRGRAAEAFF

J: TRBJ1-1
size: NA
D: NA
V: TRBV15
DNA: TGTGCCACCAGCAGAGAGGGGTTACAGGGAAGCTCTGAAGCTTTCTTT
CDR3: CATSREGLQGSSEAFF

J: TRBJ1-3
size: NA
D: NA
V: TRBV10-3
DNA: TGTGCCATCGGAGGCTCGGGCGCCATATATTTT
CDR3: CAIGGSGAIYF

J: TRBJ1-5
size: NA
D: NA
V: TRBV30
DNA: TGTGCCTGGACCGACGGGTTCAATCAGCCCCAGCATTTT
CDR3: CAWTDGFNQPQHF

J: TRBJ2-1
size: NA
D: TRBD1
V: TRBV13
DNA: TGTGCCAGCAGCTCCTCCGGGACAGGGAATTACAATGAGCAGTTCTTC
CDR3: CASSSSGTGNYNEQFF

J: TRBJ1-6
size: NA
D: TRBD1
V: TRBV19
DNA: TGTGCCAGTAGTATTTCGGGACAGCCACTTTCACCCCTCCACTTT
CDR3: CASSISGQPLSPLHF

J: TRBJ2-5
size: few
D: TRBD2
V: TRBV29-1
DNA: TGCAGCGTTCAAAGATTGGAGCTCGGCGGGAGGCTGGGTATTCAAGAGACCCAGTACTTC
CDR3: CSVQRLELGGRLGIQETQYF

J: TRBJ1-2
size: NA
D: TRBD1
V: TRBV11-2
DNA: TGTGCCAGCAGCTGGGGACAGGGCAACTATGGCTACACCTTC
CDR3: CASSWGQGNYGYTF

J: TRBJ2-4
size: NA
D: NA
V: TRBV19
DNA: TGTGCCAGTAGTAGGGGATGGGAGGCCAAAAACATTCAGTACTTC
CDR3: CASSRGWEAKNIQYF

J: TRBJ1-1
size: NA
D: NA
V: TRBV25-1
DNA: TGTGCCAGCAGTGAGGGCTCGTCTGAAGCTTTCTTT
CDR3: CASSEGSSEAFF

J: TRBJ2-7
size: NA
D: NA
V: TRBV11-2
DNA: TGTGCCAGCAGCTCCGGGACTGGAAGATCCTACGAGCAGTACTTC
CDR3: CASSSGTGRSYEQYF

J: TRBJ2-5
size: NA
D: NA
V: TRBV5-3
DNA: TGTGCCAGAAGCATCATAAAGAAGATGGAGGAGACCCAGTACTTC
CDR3: CARSIIKKMEETQYF